This TCR beta chain was sequenced for a study of cytomegalovirus exposure and HLA in healthy donors. In this sample, this clone turned up a few times. Germline CDR1 is SGHDN and CDR2 is FVKESK. Trimming removed 1 base from V and 10 bases from J, with 8 bases in between. This CDR3 has 13 amino acids. Clones were sequenced by immunoSEQ multiplex PCR, and TCRdb holds only the in-frame ones, with some missing. The sample holds some 340,000 clones, roughly nine tenths seen once. The receptor was derived from a woman aged 25 to 39 in good health and CMV-seropositive. V and J are TRBV14 and TRBJ1-6; D is undetermined. Sequenced: PBMCs. Here the CDR3 DNA reads TGTGCCAGCAGCCAAGGGAATTGGTCACCCCTCCACTTT. It codes for CASSQGNWSPLHF.